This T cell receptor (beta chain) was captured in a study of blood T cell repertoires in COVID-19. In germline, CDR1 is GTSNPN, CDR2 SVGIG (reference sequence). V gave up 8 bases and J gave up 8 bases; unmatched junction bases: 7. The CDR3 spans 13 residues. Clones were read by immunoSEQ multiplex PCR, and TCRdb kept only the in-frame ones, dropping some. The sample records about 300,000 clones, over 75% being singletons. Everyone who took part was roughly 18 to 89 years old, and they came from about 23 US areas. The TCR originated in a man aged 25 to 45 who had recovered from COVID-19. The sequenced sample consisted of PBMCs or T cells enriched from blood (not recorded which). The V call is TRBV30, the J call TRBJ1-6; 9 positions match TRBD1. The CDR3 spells CAAGQGLHSPLHF. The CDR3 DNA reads TGTGCCGCGGGACAGGGCCTACATTCACCCCTCCACTTT. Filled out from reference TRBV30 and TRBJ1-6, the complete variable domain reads SQTIHQWPATLVQPVGSPLSLECTVEGTSNPNLYWYRQAAGRGLQLLFYSVGIGQISSEVPQNLSASRPQDRQFILSSKKLLLSDSGFYLCAAGQGLHSPLHFGNGTRLTVT.